This TCR beta chain was identified during a study of vaccination and CD4 T cells after COVID-19. Study-level information: Convalescent patients gave post-COVID blood a median approximately 94 days post-diagnosis, range 35 to 161. A few convalescent patients were sampled post-vaccination (at day 14 and at days 161 to 241).

Cultured CD4+ T cell DNA underwent sequencing with the Oncomine TCR Beta short-read assay. TCRdb analysed the PCR reads with MiXCR anew, one entry per CDR3 protein. Altogether 20,000 to 25,000 distinct CDR3 sequences are present, about half being singletons, with the ten largest covering about 12%. Indicated time point: late sampling 161 to 241 days after vaccination in a few convalescent patients. This sample's treatment: approximately nine-day PBMC culture with coronavirus spike peptide pools or control peptides (ViraFEST assay). IL-2 at about 10 IU/ml and peptide pools at 9 to 10 ug/ml were added to PBMCs cultured at 1.5 million to 2 million per well. Half of the medium was exchanged for fresh IL-2 medium, first on day 3 and then on day 7. The germline V gene has CDR1 SEHNR and CDR2 FQNEAQ (reference sequence). The CDR3 runs 13 residues. The ends were cut back, 2 bases at V and 7 bases at J, with 11 bases in the middle.

This clonotype was observed a few times. Its target is not known. The source material was CD4+ T cells from blood, cultured in vitro, sampled about 7 months after SARS-CoV-2 vaccination. The chain combines TRBV7-9 with TRBJ2-5, with D perhaps assigned TRBD1 or TRBD2 (6 bases each). The sequence was obtained from a human donor who had recovered from COVID-19. CDR3 in amino acids: CASSLLPGATQYF. In DNA form, the CDR3 reads TGTGCCAGCAGCTTACTCCCGGGGGCGACCCAGTACTTC.